One and the same sample provided the 26 T cell receptor beta chains below, sequenced in a study of blood T cell repertoires in COVID-19 (dated by TCRdb to 2020 to 2022). The library was generated by the immunoSEQ multiplex PCR assay. TCRdb provides this immuneACCESS table in a form limited to in-frame rearrangements. Some clones are lacking; in checked studies, under half of them reflect an unresolved V gene, and why the rest are absent is not known. The sample data list some 210,000 clones, and around 86% of these were observed just once. Under 7.5% of the sample belongs to the ten largest clones. Sequencing was carried out using peripheral blood. The receptor set was obtained from a man in his fifties or sixties who had recovered from COVID-19.

The chain couples TRBV28 to TRBJ1-1, with 9 bases identical to TRBD1. Germline CDR1 MDHEN, CDR2 SYDVKM. V lost 6 bases, J lost 5 bases, and 10 bases stayed unmatched. The CDR3 runs 15 residues. The CDR3 nucleotides are TGTGCCAGCAGACCAATGACAGGGGGAGGTACTGAAGCTTTCTTT. Translation: CASRPMTGGGTEAFF.

This rearrangement joins TRBV5-1 to TRBJ1-5; D may be TRBD1 (5 bases). This CDR3 is 13 amino acids long. The ends were cut back, 4 bases at V and 3 bases at J, with 8 bases in the middle. Germline V lookup: CDR1 SGHRS, CDR2 YFSETQ. The CDR3: CASSVDTNQPQHF. CDR3 DNA: TGCGCCAGCAGCGTGGACACCAATCAGCCCCAGCATTTT.

This chain links TRBV12-3 or TRBV12-4 with TRBJ1-2; D unclear. This CDR3 is 12 amino acids long. V was cut by 6 bases and J by 3 bases, with 8 bases left in between. The CDR3 DNA follows: TGTGCCAGCAGCTTGTCAGACTATGGCTACACCTTC. Amino acid sequence: CASSLSDYGYTF.

The V call is TRBV28, the J call TRBJ2-1; 8 bases map to TRBD2. CDR1 is MDHEN and CDR2 is SYDVKM in the germline V gene. The CDR3 is made up of 19 amino acids. Trimming at V came to 3 bases and at J to 7 bases, leaving 20 bases not matched to a gene. CDR3 sequence reads: CASSFYLGVGSGERNEQFF. The CDR3 DNA reads TGTGCCAGCAGTTTTTACCTAGGGGTGGGTAGCGGGGAGAGAAATGAGCAGTTCTTC. The entire variable domain, with the rest obtained from reference TRBV28 and TRBJ2-1, is as follows: DVKVTQSSRYLVKRTGEKVFLECVQDMDHENMFWYRQDPGLGLRLIYFSYDVKMKEKGDIPEGYSVSREKKERFSLILESASTNQTSMYLCASSFYLGVGSGERNEQFFGPGTRLTVL.

This clone was observed a single time. The gene calls are TRBV6-5 and TRBJ2-3; 7 bases are shared with TRBD2. CDR1 and CDR2 from the germline V gene are MNHEY and SVGAGI. The CDR3 runs 13 residues. With V trimmed by 11 bases and J by 5 bases, 10 bases remained unmatched. CDR3 coding DNA: TGTGCCGGGTTGGAAGGCGGGGGAGATACGCAGTATTTT. Encoded protein: CAGLEGGGDTQYF.

This clone was counted once. V is TRBV28 and J is TRBJ2-7, with a tentative D call TRBD2 (7 bases). V lost 8 bases to trimming and J lost 7 bases, with 24 bases between them. Per the germline V gene, CDR1 is MDHEN and CDR2 is SYDVKM. The CDR3 contains 15 residues. The CDR3 loop is CASVEGGLGRKEQYF. Written as DNA, the CDR3 is TGTGCCAGCGTAGAGGGGGGGCTGGGCCGAAAGGAGCAGTACTTC.

The chain uses TRBV28 and TRBJ1-5; perhaps TRBD1 as D (6 bases). The CDR3 consists of 17 residues. V was pared by 2 bases and J by 8 bases, with 22 bases between. Germline CDR1 is MDHEN and CDR2 is SYDVKM. This CDR3 is CASSLPRTGSKGEPQHF. CDR3 DNA sequence: TGTGCCAGCAGTTTACCCCGAACAGGGTCAAAGGGGGAGCCCCAGCATTTT.

V is TRBV7-3 and J is TRBJ2-3; the match to TRBD2 covers 10 bases. Trimming took 5 bases from V and 7 from J; bases not matched to a gene: 9. Germline V CDR1 and CDR2: SGHTA, FQGTGA. The CDR3 totals 15 residues. The CDR3 DNA follows: TGTGCCAGCAGCCCCACTAGCGGGACCCCCAATACGCAGTATTTT. It yields the protein CASSPTSGTPNTQYF.

The CDR3 coding sequence is TGTGCCAGCACAAGTTTGACTGGTGGTCGGGGCTACACCTTC. Protein: CASTSLTGGRGYTF. V usage is TRBV4-2 and J usage is TRBJ1-2; D remains ambiguous. The CDR3 is 14 amino acids. The germline CDR1 and CDR2 sequences are LGHNA and YNFKEQ. V was clipped by 7 bases and J by 8 bases, with 20 bases between them.

This clone was observed a single time. The rearrangement links TRBV27 to TRBJ2-1, with TRBD2 as a possible D gene (6 bases). The germline V gene encodes CDR1 MNHEY and CDR2 SMNVEV (reference sequence). V was trimmed by 3 bases and J by 6 bases, leaving 9 bases between them. CDR3 length equals 13 residues. The CDR3 loop is CASSLWGGNEQFF. The CDR3 DNA reads TGTGCCAGCAGTTTGTGGGGAGGCAATGAGCAGTTCTTC.

The chain has TRBV3-1 (or the pseudogene TRBV3-2) and TRBJ1-1; maybe TRBD1 (5 bases). The CDR3 sequence is 16 residues long. Germline CDR1 LGHDT, CDR2 YNNKEL (reference sequence). Between the trimmed V and J ends, which lost 3 bases and 11 bases, there was a span of 25 bases. DNA of the CDR3: TGTGCCAGCAGCCAGAAGGGGTCTTCGGGCGCCACCGGGGCTTTCTTT. This sequence encodes CASSQKGSSGATGAFF.

This sequence joins TRBV30 and TRBJ1-6; no reliable D call. CDR3 length: 13 residues. Germline CDR1 and CDR2: GTSNPN and SVGIG (reference sequence). V lost 4 bases to trimming and J lost 7 bases, with 11 bases between them. The CDR3 is CAWTRQVNSPLHF. The CDR3, as DNA: TGTGCCTGGACACGGCAGGTGAATTCACCCCTCCACTTT.

The rearrangement uses TRBV7-2 and TRBJ1-5; D ambiguous. In germline, CDR1 is SGHTA, CDR2 FQGNSA. V dropped 1 base and J dropped 6 bases, with 7 bases sitting between them. This CDR3 has 13 residues. CDR3 sequence: CASSLVNGQPQHF. The DNA of the CDR3 is TGTGCCAGCAGCTTAGTTAACGGTCAGCCCCAGCATTTT.

CDR3 DNA: TGTGCCAGCAGCTCAACAGGGTCCCAGGGAAACACCATATATTTT. Protein sequence: CASSSTGSQGNTIYF. The J gene is TRBJ1-3, the V gene TRBV7-2; possible D gene TRBD1, 6 bases. There are 15 residues in the CDR3. Looked up from germline, CDR1 is SGHTA and CDR2 is FQGNSA. V lost 4 bases and J 4 bases, leaving 14 bases between the germline ends.

DNA of the CDR3: TGCGCCAGCAGCGAGTTGGGGTCGGGGACAGATACGCAGTATTTT. Protein product: CASSELGSGTDTQYF. This chain uses TRBV5-1 with TRBJ2-3; a possible D gene is TRBD2 (5 bases). CDR1 is SGHRS and CDR2 is YFSETQ in the germline V gene. CDR3 length: 15 amino acids. Trimming cost V 4 bases and J 3 bases, with 15 bases left between them.

The chain carries TRBV24-1 and TRBJ2-2; a weak D match, TRBD1 (5 bases). Trimming took 3 bases from V and 5 from J, leaving 12 bases between them. The CDR3 loop spans 15 amino acids. The germline gives CDR1 KGHDR, CDR2 SFDVKD. The CDR3: CATSDATGDTGELFF. CDR3 in DNA: TGTGCCACCAGTGATGCAACAGGCGATACCGGGGAGCTGTTTTTT.

This CDR3 is CASSEIGQGSNQPQHF. The CDR3 DNA sequence: TGTGCCAGTAGCGAAATCGGACAGGGAAGCAATCAGCCCCAGCATTTT. V usage is TRBV19 and J usage is TRBJ1-5, with 8 bases that match TRBD1. The length of the CDR3 is 16 residues. Looked up from germline, CDR1 is LNHDA and CDR2 is SQIVND (reference sequence). The ends lost 6 bases at V and 1 base at J; junction bases unmatched: 8.

J is TRBJ1-4 and V is TRBV18; tentatively, D is TRBD1 (6 bases). The V gene lost 5 bases and the J gene lost 8 bases, with 24 bases spanning the gap. Germline CDR1 is KGHSH and CDR2 is LQKENI. This CDR3 is 17 amino acids long. CDR3 in amino acids: CASSATDYQGNREKLFF. Here the CDR3 DNA reads TGTGCCAGCTCAGCCACGGATTATCAGGGGAATCGAGAAAAACTGTTTTTT.

The chain links TRBV18 to TRBJ1-1; unclear D gene. The CDR3 consists of 13 residues. Germline V gene lookup returns CDR1 KGHSH and CDR2 LQKENI. V was shortened by 4 bases and J by 3 bases, with 9 bases between the two germline ends. The CDR3 here is CASSHGADTEAFF. CDR3 bases: TGTGCCAGCTCACACGGTGCGGACACTGAAGCTTTCTTT.

The chain links TRBV15 to TRBJ2-7; 10 bases map to TRBD2. The CDR3 extends over 14 amino acids. Losses at the gene ends were 1 base for V and 3 bases for J; bases not matched to a gene: 0. Germline values: CDR1 LNHNV, CDR2 YYDKDF (reference sequence). The CDR3 nucleotides read TGTGCCACCAGCAGAGTAGCGGGGGGCTACGAGCAGTACTTC. It yields the protein CATSRVAGGYEQYF. Filled out from reference TRBV15 and TRBJ2-7, the complete variable domain reads DAMVIQNPRYQVTQFGKPVTLSCSQTLNHNVMYWYQQKSSQAPKLLFHYYDKDFNNEADTPDNFQSRRPNTSFCFLDIRSPGLGDTAMYLCATSRVAGGYEQYFGPGTRLTVT.

The chain links TRBV29-1 to TRBJ2-1; 7 bases match TRBD2. Trimming cost V 7 bases and J 0 bases; bases outside gene matches: 9. Per germline, CDR1 SQVTM and CDR2 ANQGSEA. This CDR3 has 15 amino acids. The CDR3, as DNA: TGCAGCGGGGGGGGAGGCCAGGGCTCCTACAATGAGCAGTTCTTC. Its protein is CSGGGGQGSYNEQFF.

This chain connects TRBV5-1 to TRBJ2-7, with 11 bases that match TRBD1. This CDR3 spans 17 amino acids. The ends lost 5 bases at V and 5 bases at J; junction bases unmatched: 15. CDR1 and CDR2 (germline): SGHRS, YFSETQ. The CDR3 DNA reads as TGCGCCAGCAGTCCCGGGACAGGGGGGGCGGGGGACGACGAGCAGTACTTC. It specifies CASSPGTGGAGDDEQYF. Looking up the rest from reference TRBV5-1 and TRBJ2-7 gives the full variable domain: KAGVTQTPRYLIKTRGQQVTLSCSPISGHRSVSWYQQTPGQGLQFLFEYFSETQRNKGNFPGRFSGRQFSNSRSEMNVSTLELGDSALYLCASSPGTGGAGDDEQYFGPGTRLTVT.

This clone was counted between two and nine times. The rearrangement joins TRBV19 to TRBJ1-2, with 8 bases aligning to TRBD1. The junction had 12 bases not matched to a gene; V was cut back by 7 bases and J by 8 bases. The CDR3 consists of 14 residues. Germline V gene sequence: CDR1 LNHDA, CDR2 SQIVND (reference sequence). CDR3 sequence (DNA): TGTGCCAGTACCAGATCCGGGACAGGAGACGGCTACACCTTC. Protein: CASTRSGTGDGYTF.

The chain is built from TRBV18 and TRBJ1-2; 7 nucleotides line up with TRBD1. After removal of 6 bases from V and 8 bases from J, the junction contained 9 bases not matched to a gene. The CDR3 runs to 13 residues. CDR1 and CDR2 (germline): KGHSH, LQKENI. In DNA form, the CDR3 reads TGTGCCAGCTCCCTTACTCAGGGGGAAGGCTACACCTTC. Translation: CASSLTQGEGYTF.

The chain couples TRBV19 to TRBJ1-5, with D tentatively TRBD1 (5 bases). Germline CDR1 reads LNHDA; CDR2 reads SQIVND (reference sequence). With 8 bases removed from V and 1 base from J, the gap between germline ends came to 15 bases. The CDR3 totals 15 residues. The CDR3 region is CASGGWQGSNQPQHF. The CDR3 bases are TGTGCCAGTGGAGGGTGGCAGGGAAGCAATCAGCCCCAGCATTTT.

CDR3 bases: TGTGCCAGCAGCCGGACAGGTCGTGGAAACACCATATATTTT. Its translation is CASSRTGRGNTIYF. The chain joins TRBV7-9 to TRBJ1-3, with 7 bases fitting TRBD1. With 5 bases clipped from V and 3 bases from J, the junction kept 4 bases outside the gene matches. From germline, CDR1 is SEHNR and CDR2 FQNEAQ (reference sequence). This CDR3 has 14 residues. The full variable domain, its missing parts supplied by reference TRBV7-9 and TRBJ1-3, is DTGVSQNPRHKITKRGQNVTFRCDPISEHNRLYWYRQTLGQGPEFLTYFQNEAQLEKSRLLSDRFSAERPKGSFSTLEIQRTEQGDSAMYLCASSRTGRGNTIYFGEGSWLTVV.